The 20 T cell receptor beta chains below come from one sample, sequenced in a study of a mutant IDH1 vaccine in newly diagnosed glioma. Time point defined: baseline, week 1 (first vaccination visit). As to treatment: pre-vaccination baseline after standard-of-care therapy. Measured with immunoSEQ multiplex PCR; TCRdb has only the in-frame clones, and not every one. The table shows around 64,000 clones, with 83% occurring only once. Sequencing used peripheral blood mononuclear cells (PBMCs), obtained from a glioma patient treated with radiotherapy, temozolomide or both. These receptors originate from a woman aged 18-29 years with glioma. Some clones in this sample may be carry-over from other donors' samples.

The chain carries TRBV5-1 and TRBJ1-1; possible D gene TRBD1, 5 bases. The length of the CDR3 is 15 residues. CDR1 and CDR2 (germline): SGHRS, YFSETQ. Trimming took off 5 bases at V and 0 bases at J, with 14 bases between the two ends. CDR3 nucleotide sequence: TGCGCCAGCAGTATGCAGGGAGGAGTGAACACTGAAGCTTTCTTT. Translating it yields CASSMQGGVNTEAFF.

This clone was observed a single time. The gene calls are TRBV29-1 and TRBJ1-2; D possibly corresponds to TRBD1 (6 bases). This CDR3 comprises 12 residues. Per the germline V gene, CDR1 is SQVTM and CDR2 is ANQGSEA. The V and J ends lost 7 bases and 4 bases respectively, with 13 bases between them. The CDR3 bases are TGCAGCGCAAAGACAGGCCTCTATGGCTACACCTTC. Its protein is CSAKTGLYGYTF.

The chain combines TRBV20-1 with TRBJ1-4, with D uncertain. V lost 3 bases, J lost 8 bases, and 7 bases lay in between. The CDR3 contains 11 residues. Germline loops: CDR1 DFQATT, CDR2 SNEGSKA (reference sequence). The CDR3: CSARDGEKLFF. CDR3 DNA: TGCAGTGCTAGGGACGGGGAAAAACTGTTTTTT.

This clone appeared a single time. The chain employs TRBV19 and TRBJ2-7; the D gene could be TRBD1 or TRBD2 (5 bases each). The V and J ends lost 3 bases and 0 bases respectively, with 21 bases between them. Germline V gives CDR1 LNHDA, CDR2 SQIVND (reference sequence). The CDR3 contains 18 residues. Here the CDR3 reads CASSMRMMGRNSSYEQYF. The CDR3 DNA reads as TGTGCCAGTAGTATGAGAATGATGGGACGGAACAGCTCCTACGAGCAGTACTTC.

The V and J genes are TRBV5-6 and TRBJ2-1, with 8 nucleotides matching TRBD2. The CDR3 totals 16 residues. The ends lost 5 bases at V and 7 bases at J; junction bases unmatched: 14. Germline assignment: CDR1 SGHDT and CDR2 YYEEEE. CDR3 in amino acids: CASSVGGAGEGNEQFF. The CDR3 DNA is TGTGCCAGCAGTGTCGGTGGAGCGGGGGAGGGTAATGAGCAGTTCTTC.

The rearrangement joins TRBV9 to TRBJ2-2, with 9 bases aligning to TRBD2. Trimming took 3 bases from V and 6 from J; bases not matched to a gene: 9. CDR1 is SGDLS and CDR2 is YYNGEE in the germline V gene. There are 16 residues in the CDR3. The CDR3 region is CASSEGGTSFAGELFF. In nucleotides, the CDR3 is TGTGCCAGCAGCGAGGGGGGGACTAGCTTCGCCGGGGAGCTGTTTTTT.

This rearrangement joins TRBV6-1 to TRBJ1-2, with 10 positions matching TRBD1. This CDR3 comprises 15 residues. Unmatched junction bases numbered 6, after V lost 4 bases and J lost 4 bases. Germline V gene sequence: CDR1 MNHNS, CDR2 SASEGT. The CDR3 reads CASSGSTGGGYGYTF. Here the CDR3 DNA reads TGTGCCAGCAGTGGATCGACAGGGGGCGGCTATGGCTACACCTTC.

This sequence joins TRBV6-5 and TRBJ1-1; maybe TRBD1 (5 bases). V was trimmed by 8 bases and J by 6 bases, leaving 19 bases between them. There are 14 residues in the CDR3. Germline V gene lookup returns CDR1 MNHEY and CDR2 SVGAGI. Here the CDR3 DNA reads TGTGCCAGCTCCCCCACCGGGGGAAAGGCTGAAGCTTTCTTT. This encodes CASSPTGGKAEAFF.

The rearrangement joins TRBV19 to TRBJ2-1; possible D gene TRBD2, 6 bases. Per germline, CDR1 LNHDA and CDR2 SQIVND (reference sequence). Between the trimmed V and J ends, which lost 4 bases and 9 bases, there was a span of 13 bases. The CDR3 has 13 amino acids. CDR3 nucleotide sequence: TGTGCCAGTAGTAGGGCTAGCGTTGGTGAGCAGTTCTTC. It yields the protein CASSRASVGEQFF.

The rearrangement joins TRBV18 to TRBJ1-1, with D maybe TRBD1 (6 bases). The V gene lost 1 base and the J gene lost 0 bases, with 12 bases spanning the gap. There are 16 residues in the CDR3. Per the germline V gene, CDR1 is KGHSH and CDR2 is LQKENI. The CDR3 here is CASSPQAGAVNTEAFF. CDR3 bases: TGTGCCAGCTCACCACAGGCAGGGGCAGTGAACACTGAAGCTTTCTTT. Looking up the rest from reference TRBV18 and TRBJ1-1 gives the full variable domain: NAGVMQNPRHLVRRRGQEARLRCSPMKGHSHVYWYRQLPEEGLKFMVYLQKENIIDESGMPKERFSAEFPKEGPSILRIQQVVRGDSAAYFCASSPQAGAVNTEAFFGQGTRLTVV.

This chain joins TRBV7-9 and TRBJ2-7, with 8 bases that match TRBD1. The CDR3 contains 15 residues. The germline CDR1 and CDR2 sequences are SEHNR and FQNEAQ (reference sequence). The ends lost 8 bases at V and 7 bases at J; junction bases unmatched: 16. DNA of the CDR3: TGTGCCAGCCTCGGGGTAGTGGGACAGGCTGGGGAGCAGTACTTC. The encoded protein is CASLGVVGQAGEQYF.

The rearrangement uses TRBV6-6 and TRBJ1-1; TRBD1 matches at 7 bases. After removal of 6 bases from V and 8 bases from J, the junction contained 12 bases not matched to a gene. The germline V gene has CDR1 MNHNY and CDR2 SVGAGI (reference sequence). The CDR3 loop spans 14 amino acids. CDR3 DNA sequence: TGTGCCAGCAGCACCGGGCACCCAGGGGGAGAAGCTTTCTTT. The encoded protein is CASSTGHPGGEAFF.

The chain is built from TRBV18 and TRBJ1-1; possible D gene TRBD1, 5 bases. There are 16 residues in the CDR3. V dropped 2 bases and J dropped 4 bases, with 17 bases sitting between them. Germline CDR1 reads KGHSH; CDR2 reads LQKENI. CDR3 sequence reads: CASSPKKAGTTTEAFF. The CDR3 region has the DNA TGTGCCAGCTCACCAAAGAAAGCCGGGACGACCACTGAAGCTTTCTTT.

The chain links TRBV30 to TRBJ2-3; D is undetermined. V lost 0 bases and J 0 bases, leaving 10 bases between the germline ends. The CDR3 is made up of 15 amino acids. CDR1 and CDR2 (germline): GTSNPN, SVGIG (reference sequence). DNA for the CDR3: TGTGCCTGGAGTGTGGAGTGGGGAAGCACAGATACGCAGTATTTT. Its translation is CAWSVEWGSTDTQYF.

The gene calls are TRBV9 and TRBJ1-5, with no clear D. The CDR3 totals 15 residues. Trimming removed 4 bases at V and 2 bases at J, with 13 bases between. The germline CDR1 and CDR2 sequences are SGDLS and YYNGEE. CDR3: CASSPREGGNQPQHF. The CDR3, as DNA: TGTGCCAGCAGCCCGCGCGAGGGTGGCAATCAGCCCCAGCATTTT.

The CDR3 DNA follows: TGTGCCAGCAGCTTGTGGCCAGGGGCCGATGAGCAGTTCTTC. Protein sequence: CASSLWPGADEQFF. The chain carries TRBV5-4 and TRBJ2-1; D may be TRBD1 (6 bases). Between the trimmed V and J ends, which lost 1 base and 8 bases, there was a span of 13 bases. This CDR3 region has 14 residues. CDR1 and CDR2 from the germline V gene are SGHNT and YYREEE (reference sequence).

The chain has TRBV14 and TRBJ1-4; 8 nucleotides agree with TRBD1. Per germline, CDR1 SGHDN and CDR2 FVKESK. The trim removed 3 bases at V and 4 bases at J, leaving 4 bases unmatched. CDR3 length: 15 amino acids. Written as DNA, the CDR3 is TGTGCCAGCAGCCACCGGGACAGGAGTAATGAAAAACTGTTTTTT. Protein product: CASSHRDRSNEKLFF.

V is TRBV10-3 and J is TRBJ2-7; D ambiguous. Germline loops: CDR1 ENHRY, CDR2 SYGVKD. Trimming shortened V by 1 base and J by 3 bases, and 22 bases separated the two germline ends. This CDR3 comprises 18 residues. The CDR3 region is CAISEYRTNLREIYEQYF. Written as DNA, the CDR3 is TGTGCCATCAGTGAGTACCGGACGAACCTAAGGGAAATCTACGAGCAGTACTTC.

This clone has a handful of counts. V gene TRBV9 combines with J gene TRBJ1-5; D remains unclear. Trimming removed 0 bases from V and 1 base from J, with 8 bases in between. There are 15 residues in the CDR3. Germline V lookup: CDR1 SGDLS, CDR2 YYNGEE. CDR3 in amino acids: CASSVGVESNQPQHF. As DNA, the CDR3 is TGTGCCAGCAGCGTAGGAGTGGAGAGCAATCAGCCCCAGCATTTT.

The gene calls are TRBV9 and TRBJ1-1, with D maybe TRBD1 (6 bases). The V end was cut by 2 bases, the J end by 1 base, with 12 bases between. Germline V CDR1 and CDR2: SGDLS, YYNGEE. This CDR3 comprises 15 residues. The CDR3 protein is CASSVFQGQNTEAFF. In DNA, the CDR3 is TGTGCCAGCAGCGTCTTTCAGGGGCAGAACACTGAAGCTTTCTTT.